This TCR beta chain was sequenced for a study of shared clonotypes between healthy human individuals. About the research overall: The study used three CD4 naive, three CD4 memory, two CD8 naive and one CD8 memory plate per donor. Study results and limitations: Naive subsets generally exceeded memory subsets in estimated richness.

The CDR3 has 12 amino acids. V was trimmed by 8 bases and J by 0 bases, leaving 5 bases between them. CDR1 and CDR2 from the germline V gene are WSHSY and SAAADI. CD45RO-negative cells were positively selected for CCR7, leaving out terminally differentiated effector memory CD45RA+ cells. The table came from immunoSEQ multiplex PCR; TCRdb's copy has only in-frame clones and leaves some out. The table records about 820,000 clones, roughly 92% of them present only once. Details on this clone: As yet, its antigen is unknown.

The chain has TRBV10-2 and TRBJ2-4; D is uncertain. This TCR was recovered from a young man in good health. Sequencing was done on a sample of naive CD8+ T cells sorted from blood. CDR3 residues: CASGLAKNIQYF. CDR3 nucleotide sequence: TGCGCCAGCGGTCTAGCCAAAAACATTCAGTACTTC.